The entry below gives a single T cell receptor beta chain sequence along with its context. Sample time point: sample taken at primary tumor resection. The sequenced material consisted of unsorted whole RNA from tumor, nontumor lung or frozen PBMC. The donors were 55 to 80 patients with non-small cell lung cancer that was early-stage and untreated. This entry is derived from a study of spatial heterogeneity in lung cancer. Study as a whole: Alpha-chain detections were consistently fewer than beta-chain detections among the sequences. The average count in raw reads for each unique TCR and UMI combination exceeded 8.5 appearances.

Every TCR cDNA molecule bore a unique molecular identifier. MiXCR was run by TCRdb on the 5' RACE reads, yielding one entry per CDR3 protein. Here the sample spans some 70,000 distinct CDR3 sequences, 10% to 15% being singletons. The CDR3 loop spans 16 amino acids. Germline assignment: CDR1 MNHEY and CDR2 SVGEGT. V shed 7 bases and J shed 5 bases, with 20 bases lying between them. The sample was PBMCs, taken at surgery. The clonotype originates from a male donor with early-stage non-small cell lung cancer. The V call is TRBV6-2 or TRBV6-3, the J call TRBJ2-2; tentative D call: TRBD1 (6 bases). This CDR3 is CASTPFMIGGTGELFF. Written as DNA, the CDR3 is TGTGCCAGCACCCCGTTTATGATAGGGGGAACCGGGGAGCTGTTTTTT.